What follows are 28 T cell receptor beta chains derived from one specimen sequenced in a study of tumor and adjacent non-tumor tissue in lung cancer. TCRbeta libraries were built with three rounds of nested PCR, modified from ARM-PCR. TCRdb reprocessed the multiplex PCR reads with MiXCR, giving one entry per CDR3 protein. The sample carries some 80,000 distinct CDR3 sequences, around 80% recorded once. No cell sorting was done before RNA was extracted from the tissue. This non-tumor lung sample came from over 3 cm beyond the tumor edge. Sequenced material: distant non-tumor lung tissue. Every receptor here comes from a man in his 70s with non-small cell lung cancer.

The V and J genes are TRBV4-1 and TRBJ2-7; 11 bases map to TRBD2. CDR3 length equals 16 residues. Per the germline V gene, CDR1 is MGHRA and CDR2 is YSYEKL. The CDR3 here is CVCSGTLAGEGDEQYF. The CDR3 nucleotides are TGCGTCTGCAGTGGGACACTAGCGGGAGAGGGGGACGAGCAGTACTTC.

Points on this clonotype: Possible read error: a much larger clone is one base away. The V gene is TRBV28, the J gene TRBJ1-6, with D unclear. The V end was cut by 10 bases, the J end by 0 bases, with 25 bases between. This CDR3 contains 19 residues. Germline V gene sequence: CDR1 MDHEN, CDR2 SYDVKM. CDR3 protein: CANRPREGWDSSYNSPLHF. The CDR3 DNA reads as TGTGCCAACCGCCCGAGGGAAGGGTGGGATAGCTCCTATAATTCACCCCTCCACTTT.

The genes are TRBV5-6 and TRBJ2-5; TRBD1 might be the D (6 bases). The germline V gene has CDR1 SGHDT and CDR2 YYEEEE. The V end lost 6 bases, the J end lost 10 bases, and 19 bases lay between the germline ends. This CDR3 contains 13 residues. The chain's CDR3 is CASNGTGHQIQYF. The CDR3, as DNA: TGTGCCAGCAACGGCACGGGACACCAGATCCAGTACTTC.

The chain uses TRBV6-5 and TRBJ1-3; D is unresolved. The CDR3 is 16 residues long. CDR1 and CDR2 (germline): MNHEY, SVGAGI. V lost 0 bases and J lost 16, with 25 bases in between. The CDR3 DNA reads as TGTGCCAGCAGTTACTCGTTCGAGTGCTCTGGAAACACCACTTATTTT. It translates to CASSYSFECSGNTTYF.

This clonotype was detected only a few times. Sequence at one end of the junction differs from germline and may be a read error. This chain connects TRBV6-1 to TRBJ1-2; D unclear. The germline V gene has CDR1 MNHNS and CDR2 SASEGT. The CDR3 loop spans 14 amino acids. CDR3 DNA: TGTGCCAGCAGCCCGGATAGGGAGGCCTATGGCTGCACCTTC. It translates to CASSPDREAYGCTF.

For this clonotype: At one of its ends the junction is not consistent with the germline gene, which may arise from a read error. The chain links TRBV11-2 to TRBJ2-3, with TRBD1 matching over 7 bases. The CDR3 has 15 amino acids. The germline V gene encodes CDR1 SGHAT and CDR2 FQNNGV. CDR3 region: CVSSRGQSSTDTHYF. DNA of the CDR3: TGTGTCAGCAGCCGGGGACAGTCTAGTACAGATACGCACTATTTT.

This clonotype was counted once. This chain links TRBV6-5 with TRBJ2-3; 8 bases are a match to TRBD2. CDR3 size: 15 residues. J gave up 5 bases and V 6 bases, and 10 bases lay outside the gene matches. The V gene's germline CDR1 is MNHEY and CDR2 SVGAGI. The CDR3 DNA reads TGTGCCAGCAGACTAACAAGCGGGAGTAAAGATACGCAGTATTTT. Protein sequence: CASRLTSGSKDTQYF.

V gene TRBV4-1 combines with J gene TRBJ2-7; 10 bases align to TRBD2. The CDR3 loop spans 16 amino acids. Trimming took 4 bases from V and 7 from J; bases not matched to a gene: 13. Germline V lookup: CDR1 MGHRA, CDR2 YSYEKL. CDR3 in DNA: TGCGCCAGCAGCCGGATACTAGCGGGAAAGGGGGAAGAGCAGTACTTC. Its translation is CASSRILAGKGEEQYF.

This clonotype occurred once. Compared with germline, one end of the junction differs, possibly owing to a read error. V is TRBV4-3 and J is TRBJ2-1; maybe TRBD2 (6 bases). This CDR3 is built from 15 residues. Per germline, CDR1 LGHNA and CDR2 YSLEER. CDR3 bases: TGCGCCCGCAGCCACCTTCCGGGACTGGACAATGAGCAGTTCTTC. Residues: CARSHLPGLDNEQFF.

Comments on this clonotype: Mismatch with germline at one junction end may stem from a read error. V usage is TRBV12-3 or TRBV12-4 and J usage is TRBJ2-3, with D hard to call. The CDR3 covers 14 residues. CDR3 nucleotide sequence: TGTGCCGGCAGTTTGGCCCAACCCAGTTCGAGGCAATATTTT. As protein: CAGSLAQPSSRQYF.

With respect to this clonotype: One junction end disagrees with the germline gene, perhaps due to a read error. This chain joins TRBV4-2 and TRBJ2-7, with D perhaps matching TRBD1 (6 bases). The CDR3 loop spans 14 amino acids. The germline V gene has CDR1 LGHNA and CDR2 YNFKEQ. The CDR3 loop is CTSSQGQCLYKQYF. The CDR3 DNA is TGTACCAGCAGCCAAGGACAGTGTCTCTACAAGCAGTACTTC.

Regarding this clonotype: A much larger clone differs from this one at a single base, so this may be a read error. The chain joins TRBV10-3 to TRBJ2-3; D is unresolved. The CDR3 is 12 residues long. Germline V gives CDR1 ENHRY, CDR2 SYGVKD. The CDR3 sequence is CAISDSADKQYF. The CDR3 nucleotides read TGTGCCATCAGTGATTCGGCAGATAAGCAGTATTTT.

Regarding this clonotype: One end of the junction does not line up with germline, which may come from a read error. The chain carries TRBV5-4 and TRBJ2-7; D is perhaps TRBD1 or TRBD2 (5 bases each). Germline V gives CDR1 SGHNT, CDR2 YYREEE (reference sequence). The CDR3 sequence is 15 residues long. The CDR3 sequence: CASSLRLGPTYEQYF. The CDR3 DNA is TGTGCCAGCAGCTTGAGACTGGGACCGACCTACGAACAGTACTTC.

This sequence joins TRBV5-5 and TRBJ2-7; no clear D gene. This CDR3 has 13 amino acids. V lost 3 bases, J lost 4 bases, and 11 bases lay in between. Germline assignment: CDR1 SGHKS and CDR2 YYEKEE (reference sequence). CDR3 DNA sequence: TGTGCCAGCAGCTCGTACGGAGAGTACGAGCAGTACTTC. Translation gives CASSSYGEYEQYF.

Notes on this clonotype: At one end, the junction sequence differs from germline, possibly due to a read error. This chain joins TRBV28 and TRBJ2-3; 8 nucleotides align to TRBD2. CDR1 is MDHEN, CDR2 SYDVKM, per germline. This CDR3 comprises 14 residues. Here the CDR3 reads CASSIGAAGDTQYF. In DNA, the CDR3 is TGTGCCAGCAGTATAGGGGCAGCGGGAGATACACAGTATTTT.

Details on this clonotype: One base away lies a much larger clone, so this may be a sequencing read error. J is TRBJ1-5 and V is TRBV6-1, with D perhaps matching TRBD1 (5 bases). This CDR3 is 14 amino acids long. Germline V gene data show CDR1 as MNHNS and CDR2 as SASEGT. CDR3 DNA: TGTGCCGGCAGTGAAGAAGGGGACAATCAGCCCCAGCATTTT. Translated: CAGSEEGDNQPQHF.

Concerning this clonotype: The CDR3 ends on some other residue instead of the conserved phenylalanine or tryptophan, so this is likely a read error. Because the CDR3's place on the DNA is in doubt, the DNA is left out and the CDR3 is given as listed by TCRdb. The rearrangement joins TRBV29-1 to TRBJ2-5. Germline-derived CDR1 and CDR2 are SQVTM and ANQGSEA. Inclusive of both ends, the CDR3 amounts to 13 amino acids. CDR3 protein: CSVADRFKETPYS.

As for this clonotype: An end of the junction differs from the germline gene, which may be a read error. V usage is TRBV4-1 and J usage is TRBJ1-5; D is perhaps TRBD1 (5 bases). This CDR3 region has 14 residues. Germline CDR1 is MGHRA and CDR2 is YSYEKL. The CDR3 here is CASSPGREAQSQHF. The CDR3 region has the DNA TGCGCCAGCAGCCCCGGCAGGGAGGCTCAGTCCCAGCATTTT.

As regards this clonotype: Since a much larger clone is just one base distant, this may be a read error. The chain carries TRBV6-5 and TRBJ2-1, with TRBD2 matching 8 bases. CDR3 length equals 16 residues. CDR1 and CDR2 from the germline V gene are MNHEY and SVGAGI. CDR3 region: CASSYSRAGGRDEQLF. The CDR3 nucleotides are TGTGCCAGCAGTTACTCGAGGGCGGGGGGTAGGGATGAGCAGTTATTC.

At least ten counts were recorded for this clonotype. This chain uses TRBV28 with TRBJ2-3; 11 nucleotides agree with TRBD2. Germline CDR1 is MDHEN and CDR2 is SYDVKM. The CDR3 spans 20 residues. J lost 5 bases, V lost 2 bases, and 18 bases had no gene match. The DNA for the CDR3 is TGTGCCAGCAGTTTACCACCTACTAGCGGGAGACACCCTGACGAAGATACGCAGTATTTT. It codes for CASSLPPTSGRHPDEDTQYF.

As concerns this clonotype: A read error may be the cause here, since a much bigger clone is one base away. The chain has TRBV6-5 and TRBJ2-7, with D tentatively TRBD2 (6 bases). The CDR3 runs 13 residues. The germline CDR1 and CDR2 sequences are MNHEY and SVGAGI. CDR3: CASSKSREHEQHF. The CDR3 bases are TGTGCCAGCAGTAAATCCCGGGAGCACGAGCAGCACTTC.

The table lists this clonotype with a few counts. No conserved phenylalanine or tryptophan is present at the end of the CDR3, so a read error is the likely explanation. The chain couples TRBV6-2 or TRBV6-3 to TRBJ1-1, with D possibly matching TRBD1 (6 bases). This CDR3 has 15 residues. The V end was cut by 10 bases, the J end by 8 bases, with 26 bases between. Germline CDR1 and CDR2: MNHEY and SVGEGT. This CDR3 is CAMRPFVGQRREAFY. The CDR3 region has the DNA TGTGCCATGCGACCTTTTGTGGGACAAAGAAGAGAAGCTTTCTAT.

This clonotype came up a few times. A read error may be the cause here, since a much bigger clone is one base away. This rearrangement joins TRBV6-1 to TRBJ2-3, with 11 bases identical to TRBD1. CDR1 is MNHNS and CDR2 is SASEGT in the germline V gene. V was clipped by 3 bases and J by 7 bases; unmatched bases: 9. CDR3 length: 16 residues. CDR3 in DNA: TGTGCCAGCAGTGATTGGGACAGGGGGACGGCATATACGCAGTATTTT. It specifies CASSDWDRGTAYTQYF.

The chain links TRBV7-2 to TRBJ2-3; D is possibly TRBD2 (6 bases). CDR1 SGHTA and CDR2 FQGNSA come from the germline V gene. CDR3 length equals 15 residues. V gave up 1 base and J gave up 4 bases, with 12 bases separating them. CDR3 sequence (DNA): TGTGCCAGCAGCTTAGTGGGAGGTGGTTCAGATACGCAGTATTTT. This encodes CASSLVGGGSDTQYF.

Note on this clonotype: The junction departs from the called germline gene at one end, perhaps through a read error. CDR3 sequence reads: CASSEVEGSADMQYF. The CDR3 DNA reads as TGTGCCAGCAGTGAAGTAGAGGGGTCGGCAGATATGCAGTATTTT. V gene TRBV6-1 combines with J gene TRBJ2-3, with D perhaps matching TRBD1 or TRBD2 (5 bases each). The germline V gene encodes CDR1 MNHNS and CDR2 SASEGT. This CDR3 contains 15 residues.

As to this clonotype: The junction and the germline gene differ at one end; a read error may be behind it. The chain joins TRBV11-2 to TRBJ2-3; 10 bases match TRBD2. The germline V gene has CDR1 SGHAT and CDR2 FQNNGV. CDR3 length: 14 amino acids. The CDR3 loop reads CASSLVAGGDMQFF. The CDR3 bases are TGTGCCAGCAGCTTAGTAGCGGGGGGTGATATGCAGTTTTTT.

This clonotype was recorded once. This could be a read error, since a much larger clone is one nucleotide away. The chain has TRBV7-8 and TRBJ1-2; D is uncertain. From germline, CDR1 is SGHVS and CDR2 FQNEAQ. The CDR3 consists of 14 residues. V was shortened by 5 bases and J by 4 bases, with 14 bases between the two germline ends. The chain's CDR3 is CASSPDPVGYGYTF. Here the CDR3 DNA reads TGTGCCAGCAGCCCGGACCCCGTGGGCTATGGCTACACCTTC.

Note on this clonotype: The junction does not match germline at one end; this may be a read error. The genes are TRBV29-1 and TRBJ2-1; 12 bases match TRBD2. This CDR3 has 14 amino acids. CDR1 and CDR2 (germline): SQVTM, ANQGSEA. The CDR3 protein is CSVAVTSGSNEQFF. DNA for the CDR3: TGTAGCGTTGCCGTGACTAGCGGGAGCAATGAGCAGTTCTTC.